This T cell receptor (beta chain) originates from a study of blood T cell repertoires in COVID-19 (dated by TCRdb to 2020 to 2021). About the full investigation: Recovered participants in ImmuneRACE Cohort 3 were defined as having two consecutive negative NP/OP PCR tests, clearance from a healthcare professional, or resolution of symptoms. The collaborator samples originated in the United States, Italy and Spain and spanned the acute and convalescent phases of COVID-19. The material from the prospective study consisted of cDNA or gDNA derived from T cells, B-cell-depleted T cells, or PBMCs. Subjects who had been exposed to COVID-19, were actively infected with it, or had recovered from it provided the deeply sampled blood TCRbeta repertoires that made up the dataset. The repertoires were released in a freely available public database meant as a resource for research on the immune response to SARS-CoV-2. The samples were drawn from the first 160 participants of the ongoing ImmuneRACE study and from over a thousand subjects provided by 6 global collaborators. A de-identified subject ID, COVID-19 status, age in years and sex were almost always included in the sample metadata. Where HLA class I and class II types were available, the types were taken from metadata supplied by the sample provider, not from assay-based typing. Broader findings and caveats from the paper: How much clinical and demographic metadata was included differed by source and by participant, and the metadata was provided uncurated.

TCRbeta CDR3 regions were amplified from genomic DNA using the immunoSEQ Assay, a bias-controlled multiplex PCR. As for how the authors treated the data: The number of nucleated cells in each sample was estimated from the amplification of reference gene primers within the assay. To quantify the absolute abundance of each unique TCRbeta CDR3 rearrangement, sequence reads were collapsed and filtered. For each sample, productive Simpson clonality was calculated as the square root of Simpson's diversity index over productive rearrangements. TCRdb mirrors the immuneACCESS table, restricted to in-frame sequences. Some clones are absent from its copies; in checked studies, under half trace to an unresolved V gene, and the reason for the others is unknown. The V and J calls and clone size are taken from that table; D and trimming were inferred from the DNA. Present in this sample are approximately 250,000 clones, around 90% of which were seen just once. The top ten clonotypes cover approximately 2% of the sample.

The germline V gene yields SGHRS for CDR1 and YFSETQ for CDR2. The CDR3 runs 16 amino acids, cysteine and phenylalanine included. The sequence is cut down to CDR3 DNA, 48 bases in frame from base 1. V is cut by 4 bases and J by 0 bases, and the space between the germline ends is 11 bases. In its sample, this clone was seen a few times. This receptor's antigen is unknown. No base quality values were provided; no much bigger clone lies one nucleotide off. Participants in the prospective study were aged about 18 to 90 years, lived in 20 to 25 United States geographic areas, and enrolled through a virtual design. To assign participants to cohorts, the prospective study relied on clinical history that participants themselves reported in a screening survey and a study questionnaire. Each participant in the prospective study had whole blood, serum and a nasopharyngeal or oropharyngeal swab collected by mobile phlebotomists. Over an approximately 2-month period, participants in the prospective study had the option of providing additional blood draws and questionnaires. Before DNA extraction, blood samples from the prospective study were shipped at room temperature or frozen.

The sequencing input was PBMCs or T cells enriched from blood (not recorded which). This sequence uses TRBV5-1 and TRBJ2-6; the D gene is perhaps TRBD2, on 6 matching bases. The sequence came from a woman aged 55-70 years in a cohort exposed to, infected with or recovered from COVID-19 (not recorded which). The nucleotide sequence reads TGCGCCAGCAGCAGGGGACTGGACTCTGGGGCCAACGTCCTGACTTTC. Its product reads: CASSRGLDSGANVLTF.